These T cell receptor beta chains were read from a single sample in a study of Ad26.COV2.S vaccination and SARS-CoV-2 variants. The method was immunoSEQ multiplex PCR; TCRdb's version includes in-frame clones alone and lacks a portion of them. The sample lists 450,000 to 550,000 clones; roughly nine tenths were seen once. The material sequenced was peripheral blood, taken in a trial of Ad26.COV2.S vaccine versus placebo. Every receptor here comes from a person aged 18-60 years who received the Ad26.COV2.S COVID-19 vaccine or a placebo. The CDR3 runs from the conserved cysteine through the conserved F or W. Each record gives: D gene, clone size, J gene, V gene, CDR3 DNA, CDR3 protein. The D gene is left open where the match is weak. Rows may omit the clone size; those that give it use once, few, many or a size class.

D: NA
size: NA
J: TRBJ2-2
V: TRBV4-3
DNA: TGCGCCAGCAGCCAGCAAGTCGGTGCGAACACCGGGGAGCTGTTTTTT
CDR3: CASSQQVGANTGELFF

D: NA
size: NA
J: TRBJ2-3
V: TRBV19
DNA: TGTGCCAGTAGTATTGTCCAGGGGACAGATACGCAGTATTTT
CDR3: CASSIVQGTDTQYF

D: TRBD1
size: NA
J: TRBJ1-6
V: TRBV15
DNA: TGTGCCACCAGCAGGGACGTCGGGACAGGGGGATCACCCCTCCACTTT
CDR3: CATSRDVGTGGSPLHF

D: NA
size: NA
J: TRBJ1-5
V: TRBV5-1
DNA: TGCGCCAGCAGCGCCACAGGGAACTCGAATCAGCCCCAGCATTTT
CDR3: CASSATGNSNQPQHF

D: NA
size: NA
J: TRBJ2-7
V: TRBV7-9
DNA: TGTGCCAGCAGCTCCCCGGGGGCCACCTACGAGCAGTACTTC
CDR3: CASSSPGATYEQYF

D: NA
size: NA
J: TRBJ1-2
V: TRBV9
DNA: TGTGCCAGCAGCGTTTGGGGGTCCACGATTAACTATGGCTACACCTTC
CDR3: CASSVWGSTINYGYTF

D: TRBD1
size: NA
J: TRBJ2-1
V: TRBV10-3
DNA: TGTGCCATCAGCTCCACACAGGGGGACGGGTCCTACAATGAGCAGTTCTTC
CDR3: CAISSTQGDGSYNEQFF

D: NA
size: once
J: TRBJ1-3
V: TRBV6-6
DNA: TGTGCCAGCAGTTACCCTTTTTCTGGAAACACCATATATTTT
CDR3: CASSYPFSGNTIYF

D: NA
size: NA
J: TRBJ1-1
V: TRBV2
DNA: TGTGCCAGCAGTGGAGACAAACTGAACACTGAAGCTTTCTTT
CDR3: CASSGDKLNTEAFF

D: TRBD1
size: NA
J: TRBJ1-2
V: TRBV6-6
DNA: TGTGCCAGCAGTTATTCGGACAGGGCGATCTATGGCTACACCTTC
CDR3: CASSYSDRAIYGYTF

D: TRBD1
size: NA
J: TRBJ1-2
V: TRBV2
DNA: TGTGCCAGCAGGCGAACCGCCGGGACAGGGGTCTATGGCTACACCTTC
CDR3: CASRRTAGTGVYGYTF

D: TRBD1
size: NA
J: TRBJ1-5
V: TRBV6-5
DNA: TGTGCCAGCAGTTTACAGGGGGATGGGCTTGTTCAGCCCCAGCATTTT
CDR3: CASSLQGDGLVQPQHF

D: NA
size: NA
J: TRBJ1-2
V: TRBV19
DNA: TGTGCCAGTAGTATTGGTAGGAGCTATGGCTACACCTTC
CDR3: CASSIGRSYGYTF

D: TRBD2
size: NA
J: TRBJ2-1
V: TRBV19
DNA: TGTGCCAGTAGTAGAATTAGCGGGGACTACAATGAGCAGTTCTTC
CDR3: CASSRISGDYNEQFF

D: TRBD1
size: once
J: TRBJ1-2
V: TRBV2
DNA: TGTGCCAGCAGAGAGGGGGCAGGTCGCTACACCTTC
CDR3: CASREGAGRYTF

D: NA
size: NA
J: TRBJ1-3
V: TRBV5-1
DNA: TGCGCCAGCAGCTTGATGACTGGGGACGGAAACACCATATATTTT
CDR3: CASSLMTGDGNTIYF

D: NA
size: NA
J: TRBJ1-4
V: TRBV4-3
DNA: TGCGCCAGCAGCCAAGATCCGGAGACTAATGAAAAACTGTTTTTT
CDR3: CASSQDPETNEKLFF

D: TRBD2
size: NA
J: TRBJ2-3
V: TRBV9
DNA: TGTGCCAGCAGCTGGACTAGCGCAGGCACAGATACGCAGTATTTT
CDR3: CASSWTSAGTDTQYF

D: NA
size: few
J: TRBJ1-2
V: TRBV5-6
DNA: TGTGCCAGCAGCTTGGGGCCCCGGGGGGCGGAAGGCTACACCTTC
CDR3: CASSLGPRGAEGYTF

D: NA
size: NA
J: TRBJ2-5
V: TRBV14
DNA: TGTGCCAGCAGCCAATCAACCGGCTTCCAAGAGACCCAGTACTTC
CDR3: CASSQSTGFQETQYF

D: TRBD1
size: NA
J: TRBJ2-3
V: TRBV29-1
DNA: TGCAGCGTTGCCAGGGGGCATATTGATACGCAGTATTTT
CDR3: CSVARGHIDTQYF

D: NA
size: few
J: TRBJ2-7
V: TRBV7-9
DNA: TGTGCCAGCAGCGTACGGCAGGGGGGCTACGAGCAGTACTTC
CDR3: CASSVRQGGYEQYF

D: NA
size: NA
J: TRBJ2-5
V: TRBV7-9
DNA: TGTGCCAGCAGCTTAGGCGGGGCAGGCCCAGCCCAGTACTTC
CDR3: CASSLGGAGPAQYF

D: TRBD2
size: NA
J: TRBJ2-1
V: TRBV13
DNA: TGTGCCAGCAGCACCTCACTTAACGTAGCGGGGGACAATGAGCAGTTCTTC
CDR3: CASSTSLNVAGDNEQFF

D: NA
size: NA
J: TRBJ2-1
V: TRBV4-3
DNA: TGCGCCAGCAGCCAGGGGGCGCGGGGAAGCTCCTACAATGAGCAGTTCTTC
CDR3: CASSQGARGSSYNEQFF

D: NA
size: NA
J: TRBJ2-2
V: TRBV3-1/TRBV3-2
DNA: TGTGCCAGCAGCCCCCTCGGGGGAAACACCGGGGAGCTGTTTTTT
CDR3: CASSPLGGNTGELFF

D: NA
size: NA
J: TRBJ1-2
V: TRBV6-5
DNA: TGTGCCAGCGGTACAGGGCGCGGCTACACCTTC
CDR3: CASGTGRGYTF

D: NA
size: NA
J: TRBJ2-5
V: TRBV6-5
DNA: TGTGCCAGCAGCACAACGCAAGAGACCCAGTACTTC
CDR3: CASSTTQETQYF

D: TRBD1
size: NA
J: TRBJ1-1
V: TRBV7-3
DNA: TGTGCCAGCAGCTTAGGGGCACTCGGGACAGGGGTAGATTACACTGAAGCTTTCTTT
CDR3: CASSLGALGTGVDYTEAFF

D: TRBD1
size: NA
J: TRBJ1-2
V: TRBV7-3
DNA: TGTGCCAGCAGCCCGACAGGGACTCTGAAAAACTATGGCTACACCTTC
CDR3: CASSPTGTLKNYGYTF

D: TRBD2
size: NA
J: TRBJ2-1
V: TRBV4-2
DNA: TGTGCCAGCAGCCAAGATAAGACTAGCGGGAGAGTTGAGCAGTTCTTC
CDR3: CASSQDKTSGRVEQFF

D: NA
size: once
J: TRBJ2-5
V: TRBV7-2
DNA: TGTGCCAGCAGCTTATCCGGCGGGGAGACCCAGTACTTC
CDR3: CASSLSGGETQYF

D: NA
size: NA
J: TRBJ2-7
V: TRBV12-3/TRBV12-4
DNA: TGTGCCAGCAGTCTTCTCGACAGGCCCGAGCAGTACTTC
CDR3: CASSLLDRPEQYF

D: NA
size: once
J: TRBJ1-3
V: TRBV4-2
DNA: TGTGCCAGCAGCCCCACTCAGAGCTCTGGAAACACCATATATTTT
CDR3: CASSPTQSSGNTIYF

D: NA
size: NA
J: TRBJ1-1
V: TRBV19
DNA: TGTGCCAGTAGTATAGTAAGCGGGGTTTGGGGCATGAACACTGAAGCTTTCTTT
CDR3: CASSIVSGVWGMNTEAFF

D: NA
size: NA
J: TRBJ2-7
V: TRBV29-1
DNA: TGCAGCGTTGAAAACTTCTCCTACGAGCAGTACTTC
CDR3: CSVENFSYEQYF

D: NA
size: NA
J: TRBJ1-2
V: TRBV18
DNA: TGTGCCAGCTCACCGGGAGCAGGGGAAAACTATGGCTACACCTTC
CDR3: CASSPGAGENYGYTF

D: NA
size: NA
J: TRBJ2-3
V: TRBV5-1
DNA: TGCGCCAGCAGCTGGCAGGGGTTAGTTTCAGATACGCAGTATTTT
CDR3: CASSWQGLVSDTQYF

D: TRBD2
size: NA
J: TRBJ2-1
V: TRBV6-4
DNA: TGTGCCAGCAGCCAGGAACTAGCGGGTGGGTATGAGCAGTTCTTC
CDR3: CASSQELAGGYEQFF

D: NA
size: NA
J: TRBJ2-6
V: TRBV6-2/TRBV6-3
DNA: TGTGCCAGCAACCCCGGACGGGGCCGCTCTGGGGCCAACGTCCTGACTTTC
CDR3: CASNPGRGRSGANVLTF

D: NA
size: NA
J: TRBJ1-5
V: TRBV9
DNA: TGTGCCAGCAGCCCCGGTGGGAATCAGCCCCAGCATTTT
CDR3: CASSPGGNQPQHF

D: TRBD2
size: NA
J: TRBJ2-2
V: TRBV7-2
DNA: TGTGCCAGCAGAAGTCTAGCGGGGGGGCCCTACACCGGGGAGCTGTTTTTT
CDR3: CASRSLAGGPYTGELFF

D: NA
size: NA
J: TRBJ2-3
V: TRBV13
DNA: TGTGCCAGCAGTCCCACGGCGTTTAGCGGATTCACAGATACGCAGTATTTT
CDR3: CASSPTAFSGFTDTQYF

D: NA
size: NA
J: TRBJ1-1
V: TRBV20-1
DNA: TGCAGTGCGAGGAGGTCAGGGAGGGCTTTCTTT
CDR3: CSARRSGRAFF

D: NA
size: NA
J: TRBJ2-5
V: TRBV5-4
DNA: TGTGCCAGCAGCCCCGGACTTTCAGCCGAGACCCAGTACTTC
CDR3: CASSPGLSAETQYF

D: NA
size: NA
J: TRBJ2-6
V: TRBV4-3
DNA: TGCGCCAGCAGCCAAGAGTGGGGCAGCCCAATAGGGGCCAACGTCCTGACTTTC
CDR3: CASSQEWGSPIGANVLTF

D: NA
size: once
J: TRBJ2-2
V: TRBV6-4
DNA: TGTGCCAGCAGTGACTCCCTTCGGGGGACCGGGGAGCTGTTTTTT
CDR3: CASSDSLRGTGELFF

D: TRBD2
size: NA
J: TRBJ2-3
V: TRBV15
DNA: TGTGCCACCAGCAGCCCCGGGGGGCTAGCGGGAGGGATCACAGATACGCAGTATTTT
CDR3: CATSSPGGLAGGITDTQYF

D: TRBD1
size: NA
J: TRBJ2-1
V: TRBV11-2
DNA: TGTGCCAGCAGCACGAGGACAGGGGATGAGCAGTTCTTC
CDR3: CASSTRTGDEQFF

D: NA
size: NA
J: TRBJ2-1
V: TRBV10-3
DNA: TGTGCCACCTCTGAAGGACCCAGCTCCTACAATGAGCAGTTCTTC
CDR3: CATSEGPSSYNEQFF

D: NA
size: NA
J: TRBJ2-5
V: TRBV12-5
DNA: TGTGCTAGTGGTCTTGGACAGTACCAAGAGACCCAGTACTTC
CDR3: CASGLGQYQETQYF

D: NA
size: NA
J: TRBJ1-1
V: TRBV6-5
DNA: TGTGCCAGTCTAGGACAGTCGAACACTGAAGCTTTCTTT
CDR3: CASLGQSNTEAFF

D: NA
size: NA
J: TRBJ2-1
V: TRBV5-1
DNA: TGCGCCAGCAGCTTACCCCCGGACCGAGCTTCCTACAATGAGCAGTTCTTC
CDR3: CASSLPPDRASYNEQFF

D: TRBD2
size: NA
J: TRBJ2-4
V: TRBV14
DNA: TGTGCCAGCAGCCAAGAGTGGAATAGCGGGGGGTCCAAAAACATTCAGTACTTC
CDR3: CASSQEWNSGGSKNIQYF

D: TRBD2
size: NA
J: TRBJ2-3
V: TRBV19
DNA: TGTGCCAGTAGTCCCTTAGCGGGAGAAGCAGATACGCAGTATTTT
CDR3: CASSPLAGEADTQYF